The present entry profiles one T cell receptor (beta chain) with its context. What this receptor recognizes is not known. No quality values exist for individual bases; no much larger clone is one base distant. The immunoSEQ Assay, a bias-controlled multiplex PCR, was used to amplify TCRbeta CDR3 regions from genomic DNA. The study's own analysis went as follows. Within the assay, amplification of reference gene primers was used to estimate how many nucleated cells each sample contained. To quantify the absolute abundance of each unique TCRbeta CDR3 rearrangement, sequence reads were collapsed and filtered. For each sample, productive Simpson clonality was calculated by taking the square root of Simpson's diversity index across productive rearrangements. TCRdb holds this immuneACCESS table with in-frame rearrangements only. Some clones are missing; in checked studies, unresolved V genes explain under half, and the rest has no known cause. The D gene and trimming were derived from the DNA, and the V and J assignments and clone size from that table. Within this sample are 200,000 to 300,000 clones, with over 80% of them counted one time only. The ten largest clones capture roughly 3.9% of the sample.

The collaborating institutions used their own protocols to collect whole blood in K2EDTA tubes. Collaborator samples were shipped for TCRbeta analysis as frozen whole blood, isolated PBMCs, or DNA extracted from either sample type. These data are taken from a study of blood T cell repertoires in COVID-19 (dated by TCRdb to about 2020). Broadly, across the study: Samples from collaborators originated in the United States, Italy and Spain and spanned both the acute and convalescent phases of COVID-19. The material from the prospective study consisted of cDNA or gDNA derived from T cells, B-cell-depleted T cells, or PBMCs. Subjects who had been exposed to COVID-19, were actively infected with it, or had recovered from it provided the deeply sampled blood TCRbeta repertoires that made up the dataset. A freely available public database, intended as a resource for researchers studying the immune response to SARS-CoV-2, is where the repertoires were released. Samples came from the ongoing ImmuneRACE study (first 160 participants) plus 1,254 subjects from 6 global collaborators. Nearly every sample came with metadata listing a de-identified subject ID, COVID-19 status, age in years and sex. HLA class I and class II types, where available, came from metadata supplied by the sample provider rather than from assay-based typing. The research as a whole found: The amount of clinical and demographic metadata varied by source and participant and was provided uncurated.

Including the terminal cysteine and phenylalanine, the CDR3 comprises 18 residues. Only CDR3 DNA is held: 54 bases, read in frame from base 1. The chain employs TRBV1 and TRBJ2-2; the table's D call, TRBD1, was not checked against the DNA. TRBV1 is reported as a pseudogene. The specimen was peripheral blood. The TCR comes from a woman aged 40-49 years with acute or convalescent COVID-19. The DNA reads TGCACCAGCAGCCTTGGAATTACAGGGTGGAAGGGAACCGGGGAGCTGTTTTTT. It translates to CTSSLGITGWKGTGELFF.